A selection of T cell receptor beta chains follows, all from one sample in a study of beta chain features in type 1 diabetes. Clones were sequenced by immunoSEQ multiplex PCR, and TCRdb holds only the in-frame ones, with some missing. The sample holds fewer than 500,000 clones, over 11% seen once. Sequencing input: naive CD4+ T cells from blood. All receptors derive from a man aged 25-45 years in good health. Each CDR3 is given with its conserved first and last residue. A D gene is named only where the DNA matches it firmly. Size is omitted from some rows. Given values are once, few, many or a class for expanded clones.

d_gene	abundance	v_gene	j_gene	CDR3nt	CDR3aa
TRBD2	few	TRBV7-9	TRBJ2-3	TGTGCCAGCAGCAGAGCTAGCGGGGGGATTTCAGATACGCAGTATTTT	CASSRASGGISDTQYF
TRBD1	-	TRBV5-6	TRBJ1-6	TGTGCCAGCAGCACCATAGGGAGGGACAGCGCTTCACCCCTCCACTTT	CASSTIGRDSASPLHF
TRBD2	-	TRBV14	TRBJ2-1	TGTGCCAGCAGCCGAGGCGGCGGGAGGGACAATGAGCAGTTCTTC	CASSRGGGRDNEQFF
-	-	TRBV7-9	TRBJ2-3	TGTGCCAGCAGCCCCCTCAGGCGGGGGCAGGTTACTAGCACAGATACGCAGTATTTT	CASSPLRRGQVTSTDTQYF
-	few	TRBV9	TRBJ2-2	TGTGCCAGCAGCGCCTTCGGGGAGCTGTTTTTT	CASSAFGELFF
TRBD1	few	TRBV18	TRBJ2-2	TGTGCCAGCTCACCCCAGGGACAGCTGCTTACCGGGGAGCTGTTTTTT	CASSPQGQLLTGELFF
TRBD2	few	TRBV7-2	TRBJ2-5	TGTGCCAGCAGCCCTCAGCGGGGGCACCAAGAGACCCAGTACTTC	CASSPQRGHQETQYF
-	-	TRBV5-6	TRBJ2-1	TGTGCCAGCAGCTACAATTACAATGAGCAGTTCTTC	CASSYNYNEQFF
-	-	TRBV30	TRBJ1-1	TGTGTGTCACGGTTGAACACTGAAGCTTTCTTT	CVSRLNTEAFF
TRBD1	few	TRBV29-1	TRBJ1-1	TGCAGCGTTGAAAATGGTTCAGGGGGCACTGAAGCTTTCTTT	CSVENGSGGTEAFF
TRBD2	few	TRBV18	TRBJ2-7	TGTGCCAGCTCACGGAGCGGGGACCCTTACTACGAGCAGTACTTC	CASSRSGDPYYEQYF
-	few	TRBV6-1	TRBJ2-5	TGTGCCACCCAAGGGGAGACCCAGTACTTC	CATQGETQYF
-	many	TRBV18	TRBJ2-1	TGTGCCAGCTCGAGGGCAGGGTCAAATGAGCAGTTCTTC	CASSRAGSNEQFF
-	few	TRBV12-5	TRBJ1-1	TGTGCTAGTGCCGCAACGACAGTAGCTTTCTTT	CASAATTVAFF
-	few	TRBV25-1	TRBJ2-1	TGTGCCAGCAGTGAACCTCGGGCGGGCCATGAGCAGTTCTTC	CASSEPRAGHEQFF
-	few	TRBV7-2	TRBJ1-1	TGTGCCAGCAGTTTAACCCATAGCGGGGCTTTCTTT	CASSLTHSGAFF
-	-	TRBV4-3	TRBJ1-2	TGCGCCAGCAGGGCTAATGGGGCGAGTGGTAACTATGGCTACACCTTC	CASRANGASGNYGYTF
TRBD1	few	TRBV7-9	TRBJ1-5	TGTGCCAGCAGCCGGGGACAGGGGACTCAGCCCCAGCATTTT	CASSRGQGTQPQHF
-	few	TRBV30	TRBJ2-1	TGTGCCCTCACCACCAGGGGTTATGAGCAGTTCTTC	CALTTRGYEQFF
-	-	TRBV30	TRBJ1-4	TGTGCCCTTGGGGAATTTAATGAAAAACTGTTTTTT	CALGEFNEKLFF
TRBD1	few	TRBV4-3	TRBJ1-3	TGCGCCAGCAGCCAAGATCGTACAGGGGGTGGAAACACCATATATTTT	CASSQDRTGGGNTIYF
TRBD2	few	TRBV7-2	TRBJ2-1	TGTGCCAGCAGCTTGGGACTAGCCCCCGATGAGCAGTTCTTC	CASSLGLAPDEQFF
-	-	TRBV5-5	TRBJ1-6	TGTGCCAGCAGCGAAAGCCGAGCCCCCATTCCACCCCTCCACTTT	CASSESRAPIPPLHF
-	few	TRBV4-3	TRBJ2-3	TGCGCCAGCAGCCAATCTCCCCAGGACAGAGGAGATACGCAGTATTTT	CASSQSPQDRGDTQYF
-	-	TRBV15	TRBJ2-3	TGTGCCACCAGCAAGGCACCGGGACACGGAACAGATACGCAGTATTTT	CATSKAPGHGTDTQYF
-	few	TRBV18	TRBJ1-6	TGTGCCAGCTCACCAGACGGGAATTCACCCCTCCACTTT	CASSPDGNSPLHF
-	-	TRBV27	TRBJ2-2	TGTGCCAGCAGTTTAATTCCGGGTAGTAAACCCGGGGAGCTGTTTTTT	CASSLIPGSKPGELFF
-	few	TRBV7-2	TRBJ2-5	TGTGCCAGCAGCTTAGCGGGACAACAAGAGACCCAGTACTTC	CASSLAGQQETQYF
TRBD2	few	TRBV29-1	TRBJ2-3	TGCAGCGTTGACGGTGCGGGAGGTTACACAGATACGCAGTATTTT	CSVDGAGGYTDTQYF
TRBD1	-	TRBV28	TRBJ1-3	TGTGCCAGCAGTTTTCGCGGCAGGGGGTCAAACACCATATATTTT	CASSFRGRGSNTIYF
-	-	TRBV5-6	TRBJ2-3	TGTGCCAGCAGCTTGATGGATACGCAGTATTTT	CASSLMDTQYF
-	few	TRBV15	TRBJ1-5	TGTGCCACCAGCAGGGATGTGGTTCAGCCCCAGCATTTT	CATSRDVVQPQHF
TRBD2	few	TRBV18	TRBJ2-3	TGTGCCAGCTCACCGCGCCGGATCGGACTAGCGGGCACAGATACGCAGTATTTT	CASSPRRIGLAGTDTQYF
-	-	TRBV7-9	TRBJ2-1	TGTGCCAGCAGCAGAGGGGCCCCCTCGAATGAGCAGTTCTTC	CASSRGAPSNEQFF
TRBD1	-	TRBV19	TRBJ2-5	TGTGCCAGTAGTATCGGACAGGTGGGGAAGACCCAGTACTTC	CASSIGQVGKTQYF
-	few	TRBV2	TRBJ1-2	TGTGCCAGCAGTAAGGGACTGACCTATGGCTACACCTTC	CASSKGLTYGYTF
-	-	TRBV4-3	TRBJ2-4	TGCGCCAGCAGCCAAGTAACAGATAATCGGGGGCTAGCCAAAAACATTCAGTACTTC	CASSQVTDNRGLAKNIQYF